These 17 T cell receptor beta chains were all obtained from the same sample, sequenced in a study of pediatric ulcerative colitis. The data were produced by immunoSEQ multiplex PCR, yet TCRdb's version contains in-frame clones alone and is incomplete. Of 30,000 or so clones in the sample, approximately 78% were seen once. Sequencing was carried out using blood. These receptors were obtained from a boy aged 10-17 years with severe ulcerative colitis.

The rearrangement links TRBV2 to TRBJ1-5, with D perhaps matching TRBD1 (6 bases). Trimming removed 6 bases from V and 0 bases from J, with 12 bases in between. The CDR3 totals 15 residues. Germline V gene sequence: CDR1 SNHLY, CDR2 FYNNEI. This chain's CDR3 is CASRGTWYSNQPQHF. The CDR3 DNA reads TGTGCCAGCAGGGGGACATGGTATAGCAATCAGCCCCAGCATTTT.

The V call is TRBV19, the J call TRBJ1-5, with D perhaps matching TRBD1 (5 bases). Germline CDR1 LNHDA, CDR2 SQIVND (reference sequence). Trimming left V 6 bases short and J 8 bases short, with 17 bases between. This CDR3 has 14 residues. CDR3 nucleotide sequence: TGTGCCAGTAGCCCTTGGGGCGGCGGGGAGCCCCAGCATTTT. Residues: CASSPWGGGEPQHF.

The rearrangement joins TRBV5-6 to TRBJ1-1; D perhaps matches TRBD1 (5 bases). The germline V gene encodes CDR1 SGHDT and CDR2 YYEEEE. The CDR3 extends over 17 amino acids. Trimming cost V 3 bases and J 0 bases, with 18 bases left between them. CDR3 DNA: TGTGCCAGCAGCTATTCAAAAAGGGGCGCCTTGAACACTGAAGCTTTCTTT. As protein: CASSYSKRGALNTEAFF.

The chain links TRBV11-2 to TRBJ2-5; the match to TRBD2 covers 7 bases. Trimming at V came to 6 bases and at J to 1 base, leaving 8 bases not matched to a gene. CDR1 is SGHAT and CDR2 is FQNNGV in the germline V gene. The length of the CDR3 is 15 residues. This chain's CDR3 is CASSHTGRTQETQYF. The CDR3 DNA reads as TGTGCCAGCAGTCACACCGGGAGGACCCAAGAGACCCAGTACTTC.

The chain employs TRBV6-6 and TRBJ2-2; D not resolved. Germline V CDR1 and CDR2: MNHNY, SVGAGI (reference sequence). The CDR3 is 11 residues long. Trimming took 8 bases from V and 9 from J, leaving 10 bases between them. CDR3: CASSTGWELFF. In DNA form, the CDR3 reads TGTGCCAGCTCTACCGGATGGGAGCTGTTTTTT.

The table lists this clone with a count of one. The chain joins TRBV7-9 to TRBJ2-3; possibly TRBD1 or TRBD2 for D (6 bases each). Trimming shortened V by 5 bases and J by 1 base, and 10 bases separated the two germline ends. The CDR3 extends over 14 amino acids. In germline, CDR1 is SEHNR, CDR2 FQNEAQ (reference sequence). In DNA, the CDR3 is TGTGCCAGCAGCCCCGGGGGCCGCACAGATACGCAGTATTTT. It yields the protein CASSPGGRTDTQYF.

The rearrangement joins TRBV28 to TRBJ2-7; no clear D. The CDR3 is made up of 13 amino acids. V was shortened by 6 bases and J by 4 bases, with 13 bases between the two germline ends. Germline V gene data show CDR1 as MDHEN and CDR2 as SYDVKM. DNA for the CDR3: TGTGCCAGCAGAGACCCGAGACGATACGAGCAGTACTTC. The encoded protein is CASRDPRRYEQYF.

The table lists this clone with a count of one. The rearrangement links TRBV7-3 to TRBJ1-1; D is possibly TRBD1 (6 bases). Looked up from germline, CDR1 is SGHTA and CDR2 is FQGTGA. V lost 5 bases, J lost 5 bases, and 15 bases lay in between. This CDR3 contains 14 residues. Written as DNA, the CDR3 is TGTGCCAGCAGCCTAGGGGGGGTATCGACTGAAGCTTTCTTT. Its protein is CASSLGGVSTEAFF.

The chain couples TRBV15 to TRBJ1-1; D uncertain. Trimming shortened V by 4 bases and J by 6 bases, and 18 bases separated the two germline ends. Per germline, CDR1 LNHNV and CDR2 YYDKDF (reference sequence). The CDR3 totals 15 residues. The CDR3 DNA is TGTGCCACCAGCAAACCCGGCGTAGTTTTAGCTGAAGCTTTCTTT. Protein: CATSKPGVVLAEAFF.

CDR3 sequence reads: CASSEGVFEQFF. The DNA of the CDR3 is TGTGCCAGCAGTGAAGGGGTTTTTGAGCAGTTCTTC. The V and J genes are TRBV6-1 and TRBJ2-1; D is ambiguous. CDR3 length: 12 residues. V lost 1 base and J 9 bases, leaving 7 bases between the germline ends. CDR1 and CDR2 from the germline V gene are MNHNS and SASEGT.

This chain joins TRBV6-1 and TRBJ2-7, with TRBD1 matching 8 bases. Looked up from germline, CDR1 is MNHNS and CDR2 is SASEGT. The CDR3 has 15 residues. Trimming at V came to 1 base and at J to 2 bases, leaving 4 bases not matched to a gene. DNA for the CDR3: TGTGCCAGCAGTGAAGATGCAGGGGGCCCCTACGAGCAGTACTTC. It specifies CASSEDAGGPYEQYF.

This chain's CDR3 is CASSVGDSGANVLTF. In DNA, the CDR3 is TGTGCCAGCAGCGTAGGGGACTCTGGGGCCAACGTCCTGACTTTC. The J gene is TRBJ2-6, the V gene TRBV9, with no clear D. This CDR3 comprises 15 residues. The germline CDR1 and CDR2 sequences are SGDLS and YYNGEE. Trimming stripped 0 bases from V and 0 bases from J, with 4 bases between. The full variable domain, in which reference TRBV9 and TRBJ2-6 provide the parts outside the CDR3, is DSGVTQTPKHLITATGQRVTLRCSPRSGDLSVYWYQQSLDQGLQFLIQYYNGEERAKGNILERFSAQQFPDLHSELNLSSLELGDSALYFCASSVGDSGANVLTFGAGSRLTVL.

This chain links TRBV5-1 with TRBJ2-7, with 7 bases aligning to TRBD2. Germline V gene sequence: CDR1 SGHRS, CDR2 YFSETQ. The CDR3 is made up of 16 amino acids. Trimming cost V 1 base and J 6 bases; bases outside gene matches: 13. CDR3: CASSLRPETGGSEQYF. The CDR3 DNA reads TGCGCCAGCAGCTTGAGGCCAGAAACGGGGGGTTCCGAGCAGTACTTC.

V usage is TRBV19 and J usage is TRBJ2-7; D is uncertain. Per the germline V gene, CDR1 is LNHDA and CDR2 is SQIVND (reference sequence). The CDR3 contains 13 residues. Trimming shortened V by 6 bases and J by 5 bases, and 14 bases separated the two germline ends. The CDR3 spells CASSPRVQDEQYF. CDR3 nucleotides: TGTGCCAGTAGCCCCCGGGTCCAGGACGAGCAGTACTTC.

The J gene is TRBJ2-7, the V gene TRBV7-8; the D is unclear. There are 14 residues in the CDR3. In germline, CDR1 is SGHVS, CDR2 FQNEAQ. The V gene lost 5 bases and the J gene lost 1 base, with 12 bases spanning the gap. CDR3 DNA: TGTGCCAGCAGCGGCCAGACGGGTTCCTACGAGCAGTACTTC. It is translated as CASSGQTGSYEQYF.

This clone has only one observation. The chain couples TRBV29-1 to TRBJ2-1; D tentatively reads TRBD1 or TRBD2 (6 bases each). CDR1 is SQVTM, CDR2 ANQGSEA, per germline. The CDR3 has 13 amino acids. V lost 7 bases and J 9 bases, leaving 19 bases between the germline ends. In nucleotides, the CDR3 is TGCAGCGCCTTGGGGGGCGGCTCTGTTGAGCAGTTCTTC. Its translation: CSALGGGSVEQFF.

This chain uses TRBV7-3 with TRBJ2-3; no definite D call. CDR3 size: 13 residues. CDR1 is SGHTA, CDR2 FQGTGA, per germline. The V and J ends lost 5 bases and 3 bases respectively, with 9 bases between them. The CDR3 DNA follows: TGTGCCAGCAGCCCACGCCGGACAGATACGCAGTATTTT. As protein: CASSPRRTDTQYF.